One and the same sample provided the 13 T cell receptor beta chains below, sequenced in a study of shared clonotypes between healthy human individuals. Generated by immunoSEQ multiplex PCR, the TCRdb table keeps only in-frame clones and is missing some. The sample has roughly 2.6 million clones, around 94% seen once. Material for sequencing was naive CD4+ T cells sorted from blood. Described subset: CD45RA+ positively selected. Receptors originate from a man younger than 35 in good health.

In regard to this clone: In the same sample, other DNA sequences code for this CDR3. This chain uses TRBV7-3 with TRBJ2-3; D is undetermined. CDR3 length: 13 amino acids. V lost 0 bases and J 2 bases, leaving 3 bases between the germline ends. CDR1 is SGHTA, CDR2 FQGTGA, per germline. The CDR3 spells CASSLTDTDTQYF. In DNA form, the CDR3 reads TGTGCCAGCAGCTTAACGGACACAGATACGCAGTATTTT.

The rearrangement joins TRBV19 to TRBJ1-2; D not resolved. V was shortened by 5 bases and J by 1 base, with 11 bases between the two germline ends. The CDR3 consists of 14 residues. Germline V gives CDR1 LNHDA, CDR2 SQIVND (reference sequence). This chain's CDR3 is CASSRTVNNYGYTF. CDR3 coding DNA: TGTGCCAGTAGTCGTACAGTGAATAACTATGGCTACACCTTC. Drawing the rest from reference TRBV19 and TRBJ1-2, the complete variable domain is DGGITQSPKYLFRKEGQNVTLSCEQNLNHDAMYWYRQDPGQGLRLIYYSQIVNDFQKGDIAEGYSVSREKKESFPLTVTSAQKNPTAFYLCASSRTVNNYGYTFGSGTRLTVV.

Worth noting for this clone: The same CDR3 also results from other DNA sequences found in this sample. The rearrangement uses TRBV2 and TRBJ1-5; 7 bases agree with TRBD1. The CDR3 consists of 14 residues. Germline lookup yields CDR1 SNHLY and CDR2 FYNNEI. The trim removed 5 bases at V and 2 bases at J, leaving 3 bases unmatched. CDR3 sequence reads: CASSTGQGNQPQHF. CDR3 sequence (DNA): TGTGCCAGCAGTACCGGACAGGGCAATCAGCCCCAGCATTTT.

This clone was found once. In DNA, the CDR3 is TGTGCCAGCAGCTTAGCGGAGACAGGTTCTAACTATGGCTACACCTTC. It encodes CASSLAETGSNYGYTF. The chain couples TRBV7-2 to TRBJ1-2, with D perhaps TRBD1 (6 bases). This CDR3 comprises 16 residues. V was pared by 0 bases and J by 0 bases, with 11 bases between. The germline gives CDR1 SGHTA, CDR2 FQGNSA.

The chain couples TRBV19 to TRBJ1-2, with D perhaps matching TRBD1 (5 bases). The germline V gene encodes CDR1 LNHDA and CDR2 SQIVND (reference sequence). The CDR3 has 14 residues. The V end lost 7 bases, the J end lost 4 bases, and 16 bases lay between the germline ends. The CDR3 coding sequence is TGTGCCAGTAACCCACTCAGGGAAGGCTATGGCTACACCTTC. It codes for CASNPLREGYGYTF.

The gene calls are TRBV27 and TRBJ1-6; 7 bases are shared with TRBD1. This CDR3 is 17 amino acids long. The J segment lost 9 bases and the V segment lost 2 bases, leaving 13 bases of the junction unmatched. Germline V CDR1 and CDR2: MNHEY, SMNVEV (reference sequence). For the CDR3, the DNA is TGTGCCAGCAGTTTAAGCCCTAGGGGGCAGGTAACTTCACCCCTCCACTTT. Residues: CASSLSPRGQVTSPLHF.

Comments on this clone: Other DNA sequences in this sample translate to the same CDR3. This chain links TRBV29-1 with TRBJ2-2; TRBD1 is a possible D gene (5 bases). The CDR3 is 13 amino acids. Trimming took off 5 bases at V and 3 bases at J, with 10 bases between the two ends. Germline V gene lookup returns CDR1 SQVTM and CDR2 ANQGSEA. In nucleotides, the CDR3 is TGCAGCGTTAGGCAGGGCGACACCGGGGAGCTGTTTTTT. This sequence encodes CSVRQGDTGELFF.

The CDR3, as DNA: TGTGCCAGCAGTGTGGACAGGGGGGGCAATCAGCCCCAGCATTTT. Amino acids: CASSVDRGGNQPQHF. The rearrangement links TRBV6-1 to TRBJ1-5, with 10 bases matching TRBD1. This CDR3 is built from 15 residues. V was clipped by 4 bases and J by 2 bases; unmatched bases: 2. CDR1 MNHNS and CDR2 SASEGT come from the germline V gene.

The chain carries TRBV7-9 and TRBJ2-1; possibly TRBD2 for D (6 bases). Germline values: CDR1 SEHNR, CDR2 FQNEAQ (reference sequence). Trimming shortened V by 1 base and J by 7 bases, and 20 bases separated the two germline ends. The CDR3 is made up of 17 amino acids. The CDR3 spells CASSLVFGGTETNEQFF. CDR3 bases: TGTGCCAGCAGCTTAGTGTTTGGGGGGACCGAGACGAATGAGCAGTTCTTC.

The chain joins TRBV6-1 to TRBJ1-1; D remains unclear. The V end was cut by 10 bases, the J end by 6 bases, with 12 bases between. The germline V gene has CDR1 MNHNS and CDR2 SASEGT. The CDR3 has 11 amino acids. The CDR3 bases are TGTGCCACCCCCTCTAGATCTGAAGCTTTCTTT. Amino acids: CATPSRSEAFF.

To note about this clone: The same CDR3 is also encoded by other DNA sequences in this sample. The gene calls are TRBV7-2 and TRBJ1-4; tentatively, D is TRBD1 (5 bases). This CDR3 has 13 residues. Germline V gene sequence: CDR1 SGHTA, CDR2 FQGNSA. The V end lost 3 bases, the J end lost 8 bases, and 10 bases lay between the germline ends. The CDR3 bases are TGTGCCAGCAGCTTGGGGGAAAGAGAAAAACTGTTTTTT. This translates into CASSLGEREKLFF.

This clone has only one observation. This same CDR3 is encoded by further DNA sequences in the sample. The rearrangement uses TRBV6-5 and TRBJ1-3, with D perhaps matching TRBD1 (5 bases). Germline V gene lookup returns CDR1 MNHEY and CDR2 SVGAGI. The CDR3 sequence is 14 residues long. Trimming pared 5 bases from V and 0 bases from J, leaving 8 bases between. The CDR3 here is CASSRTGSGNTIYF. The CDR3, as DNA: TGTGCCAGCAGTCGAACAGGCTCTGGAAACACCATATATTTT.

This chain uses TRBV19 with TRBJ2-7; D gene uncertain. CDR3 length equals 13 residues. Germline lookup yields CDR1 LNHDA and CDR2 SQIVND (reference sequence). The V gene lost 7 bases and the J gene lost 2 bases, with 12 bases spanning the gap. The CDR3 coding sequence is TGTGCCAGTAAGGTCCCTGGCACCTACGAGCAGTACTTC. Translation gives CASKVPGTYEQYF.